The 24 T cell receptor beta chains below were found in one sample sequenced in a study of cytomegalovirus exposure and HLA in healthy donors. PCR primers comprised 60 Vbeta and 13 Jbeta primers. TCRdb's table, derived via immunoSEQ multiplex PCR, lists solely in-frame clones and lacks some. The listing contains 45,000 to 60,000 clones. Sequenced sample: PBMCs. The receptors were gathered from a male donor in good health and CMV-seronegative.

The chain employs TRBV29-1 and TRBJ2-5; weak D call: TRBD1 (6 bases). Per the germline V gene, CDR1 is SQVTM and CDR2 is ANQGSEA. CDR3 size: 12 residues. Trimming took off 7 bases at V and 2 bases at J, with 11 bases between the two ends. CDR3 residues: CSAERGQETQYF. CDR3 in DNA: TGCAGCGCGGAAAGGGGGCAAGAGACCCAGTACTTC.

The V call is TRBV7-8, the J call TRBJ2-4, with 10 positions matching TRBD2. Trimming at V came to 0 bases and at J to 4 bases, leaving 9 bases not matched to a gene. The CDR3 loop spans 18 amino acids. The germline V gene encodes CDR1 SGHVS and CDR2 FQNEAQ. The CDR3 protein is CASSLALRAGGPKNIQYF. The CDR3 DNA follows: TGTGCCAGCAGCTTAGCCCTTCGAGCGGGAGGGCCGAAAAACATTCAGTACTTC.

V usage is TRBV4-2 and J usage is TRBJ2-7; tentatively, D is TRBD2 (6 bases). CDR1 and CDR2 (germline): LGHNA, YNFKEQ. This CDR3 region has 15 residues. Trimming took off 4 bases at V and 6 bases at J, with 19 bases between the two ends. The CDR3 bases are TGTGCCAGCAGCCCTAGGAGGGCCCAACCCCTCGAGCAGTACTTC. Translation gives CASSPRRAQPLEQYF.

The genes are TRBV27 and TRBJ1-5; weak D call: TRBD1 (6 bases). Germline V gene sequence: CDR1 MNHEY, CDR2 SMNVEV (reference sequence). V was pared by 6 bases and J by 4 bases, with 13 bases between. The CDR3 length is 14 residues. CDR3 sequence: CASRTRGENQPQHF. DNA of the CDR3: TGTGCCAGCAGGACCAGGGGCGAGAATCAGCCCCAGCATTTT.

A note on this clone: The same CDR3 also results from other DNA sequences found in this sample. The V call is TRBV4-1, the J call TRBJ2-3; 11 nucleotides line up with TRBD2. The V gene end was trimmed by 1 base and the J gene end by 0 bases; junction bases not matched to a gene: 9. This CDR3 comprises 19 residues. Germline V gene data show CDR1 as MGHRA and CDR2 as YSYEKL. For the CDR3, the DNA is TGCGCCAGCAGCCAAGGGTTCCTAGCGGGGGGAGATAGCACAGATACGCAGTATTTT. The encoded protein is CASSQGFLAGGDSTDTQYF.

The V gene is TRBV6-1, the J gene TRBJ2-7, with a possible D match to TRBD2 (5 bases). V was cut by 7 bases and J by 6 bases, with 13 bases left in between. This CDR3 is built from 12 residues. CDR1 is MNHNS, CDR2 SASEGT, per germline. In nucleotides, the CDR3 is TGTGCCAGCAAGGCGGGCCCGGTCGAGCAGTACTTC. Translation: CASKAGPVEQYF.

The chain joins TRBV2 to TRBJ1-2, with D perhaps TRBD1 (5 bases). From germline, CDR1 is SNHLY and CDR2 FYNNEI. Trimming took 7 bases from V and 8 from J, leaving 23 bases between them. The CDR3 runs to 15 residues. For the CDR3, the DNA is TGTGCCAGCACCCCACGGACAAGGGCCGCCGGGGGCTACACCTTC. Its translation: CASTPRTRAAGGYTF.

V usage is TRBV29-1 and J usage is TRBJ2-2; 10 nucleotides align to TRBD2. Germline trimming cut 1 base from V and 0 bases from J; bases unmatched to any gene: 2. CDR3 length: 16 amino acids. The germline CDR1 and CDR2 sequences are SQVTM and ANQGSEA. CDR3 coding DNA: TGCAGCGTTGAAGCTAGCGGGGGCTCGAACACCGGGGAGCTGTTTTTT. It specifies CSVEASGGSNTGELFF.

The CDR3 here is CASSRAGSSYNEQFF. Here the CDR3 DNA reads TGTGCCAGCAGTAGAGCGGGGAGCTCCTACAATGAGCAGTTCTTC. The chain recombines TRBV6-5 with TRBJ2-1; TRBD2 matches 7 bases. CDR1 is MNHEY, CDR2 SVGAGI, per germline. This CDR3 contains 15 residues. V trimming: 5 bases; J trimming: 0 bases; junction bases outside the gene matches: 4.

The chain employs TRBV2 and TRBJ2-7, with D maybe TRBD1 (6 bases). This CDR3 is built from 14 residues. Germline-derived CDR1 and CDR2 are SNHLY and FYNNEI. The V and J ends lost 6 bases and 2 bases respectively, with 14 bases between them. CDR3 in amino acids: CASRYTGQAYEQYF. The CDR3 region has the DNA TGTGCCAGCAGGTACACGGGACAAGCCTACGAGCAGTACTTC.

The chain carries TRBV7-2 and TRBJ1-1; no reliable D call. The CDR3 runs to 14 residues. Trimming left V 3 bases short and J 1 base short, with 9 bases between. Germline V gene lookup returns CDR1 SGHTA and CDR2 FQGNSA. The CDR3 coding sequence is TGTGCCAGCAGCTTCGGGAAGGCGAACACTGAAGCTTTCTTT. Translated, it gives CASSFGKANTEAFF.

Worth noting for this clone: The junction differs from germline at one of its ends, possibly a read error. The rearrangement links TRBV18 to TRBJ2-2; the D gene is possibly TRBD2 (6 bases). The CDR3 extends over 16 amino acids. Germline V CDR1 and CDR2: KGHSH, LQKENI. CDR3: CASSPRGGETTPGAVF. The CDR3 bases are TGTGCCAGCTCACCAAGGGGCGGTGAAACGACACCGGGAGCTGTTTTT.

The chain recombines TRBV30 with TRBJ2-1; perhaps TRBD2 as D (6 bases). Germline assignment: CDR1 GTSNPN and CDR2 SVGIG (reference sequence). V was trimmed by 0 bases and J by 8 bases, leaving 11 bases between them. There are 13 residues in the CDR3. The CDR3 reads CAWSVASADEQFF. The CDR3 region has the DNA TGTGCCTGGAGTGTTGCTAGCGCGGATGAGCAGTTCTTC.

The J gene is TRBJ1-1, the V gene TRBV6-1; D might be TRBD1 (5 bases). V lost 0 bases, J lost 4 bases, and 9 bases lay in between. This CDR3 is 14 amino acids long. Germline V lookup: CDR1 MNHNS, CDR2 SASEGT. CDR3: CASSEAGRGTEAFF. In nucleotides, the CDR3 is TGTGCCAGCAGTGAAGCCGGAAGGGGCACTGAAGCTTTCTTT.

CDR3 sequence (DNA): TGTGCCAGCAGCGGGGGGCCTGGGGATGAGCAGTTCTTC. Protein: CASSGGPGDEQFF. V gene TRBV28 combines with J gene TRBJ2-1, with D tentatively TRBD2 (7 bases). Germline V gene data show CDR1 as MDHEN and CDR2 as SYDVKM. The CDR3 is made up of 13 amino acids. V was pared by 6 bases and J by 8 bases, with 14 bases between.

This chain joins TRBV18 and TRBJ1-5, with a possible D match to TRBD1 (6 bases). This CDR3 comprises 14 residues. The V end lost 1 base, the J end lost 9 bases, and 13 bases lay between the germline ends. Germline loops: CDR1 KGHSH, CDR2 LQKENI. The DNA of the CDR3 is TGTGCCAGCTCACCACAGGGGGGGGGAAGGCCCCAGCATTTT. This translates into CASSPQGGGRPQHF.

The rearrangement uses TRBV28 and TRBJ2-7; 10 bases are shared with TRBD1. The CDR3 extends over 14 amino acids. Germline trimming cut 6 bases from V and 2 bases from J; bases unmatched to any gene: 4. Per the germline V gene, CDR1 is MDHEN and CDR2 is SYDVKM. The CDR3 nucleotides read TGTGCCAGCAGCCCCGGGACAGGGGCCTACGAGCAGTACTTC. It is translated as CASSPGTGAYEQYF.

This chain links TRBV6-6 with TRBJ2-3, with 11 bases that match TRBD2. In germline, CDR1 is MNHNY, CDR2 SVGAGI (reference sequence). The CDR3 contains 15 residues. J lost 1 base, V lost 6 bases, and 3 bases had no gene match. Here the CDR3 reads CASRDSGRGTDTQYF. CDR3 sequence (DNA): TGTGCCAGCAGAGATAGCGGGAGGGGCACAGATACGCAGTATTTT.

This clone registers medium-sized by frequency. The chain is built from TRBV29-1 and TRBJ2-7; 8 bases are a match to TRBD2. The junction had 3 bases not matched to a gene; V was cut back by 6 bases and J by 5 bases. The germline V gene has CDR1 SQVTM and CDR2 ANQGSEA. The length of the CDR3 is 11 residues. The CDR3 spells CSVKTSDEQYF. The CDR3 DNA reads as TGCAGCGTGAAGACTAGCGACGAGCAGTACTTC.

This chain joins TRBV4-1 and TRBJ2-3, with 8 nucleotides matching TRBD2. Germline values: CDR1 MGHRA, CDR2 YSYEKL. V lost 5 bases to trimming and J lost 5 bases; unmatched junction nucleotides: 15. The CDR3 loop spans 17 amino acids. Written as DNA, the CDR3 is TGCGCCAGCAGCAGGGTAGGCGGGGGGCTCCCAGGAGATACGCAGTATTTT. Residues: CASSRVGGGLPGDTQYF.

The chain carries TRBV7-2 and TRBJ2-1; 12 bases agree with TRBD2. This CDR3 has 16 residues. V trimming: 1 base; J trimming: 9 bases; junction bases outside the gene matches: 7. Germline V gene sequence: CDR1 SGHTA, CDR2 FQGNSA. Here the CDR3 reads CASSLDSSGGAAEQFF. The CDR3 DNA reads TGTGCCAGCAGCTTAGATTCTAGCGGGGGGGCCGCTGAGCAGTTCTTC.

The CDR3 bases are TGTGCCAGCAGCAAGGCGGGGGAGGACCAGCCCCAGCATTTT. Encoded protein: CASSKAGEDQPQHF. The rearrangement links TRBV7-2 to TRBJ1-5; the D gene is possibly TRBD1 (5 bases). This CDR3 has 14 residues. Trimming removed 5 bases at V and 7 bases at J, with 15 bases between. Germline-derived CDR1 and CDR2 are SGHTA and FQGNSA.

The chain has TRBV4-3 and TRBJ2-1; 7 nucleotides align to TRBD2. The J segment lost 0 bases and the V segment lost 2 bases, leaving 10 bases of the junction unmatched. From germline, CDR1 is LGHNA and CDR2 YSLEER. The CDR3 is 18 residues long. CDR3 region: CASSQHQLAASSYNEQFF. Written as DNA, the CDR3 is TGCGCCAGCAGCCAACACCAGCTAGCGGCCTCCTCCTACAATGAGCAGTTCTTC.

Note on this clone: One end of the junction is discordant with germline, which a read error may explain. CDR3 bases: TGCGCCAGCAGCTCCCTCAGCGGGGGCTCCGACAATGAGCAGTTCTTC. It yields the protein CASSSLSGGSDNEQFF. This chain links TRBV5-1 with TRBJ2-1; TRBD2 agrees at 8 bases. CDR1 and CDR2 from the germline V gene are SGHRS and YFSETQ. The CDR3 has 16 residues. The full variable domain, in which reference TRBV5-1 and TRBJ2-1 provide the parts outside the CDR3, is KAGVTQTPRYLIKTRGQQVTLSCSPISGHRSVSWYQQTPGQGLQFLFEYFSETQRNKGNFPGRFSGRQFSNSRSEMNVSTLELGDSALYLCASSSLSGGSDNEQFFGPGTRLTVL.